What follows are 9 T cell receptor beta chains derived from one specimen sequenced in a study of molecular identifiers for immune sequencing clone quantification. TCRdb redid the calling of the PCR reads with MiXCR, one entry per CDR3 protein. The sample carries approximately 630,000 distinct CDR3 sequences, 25% recorded once. Sample: naive CD8+ T cells from blood, with Jurkat cell RNA spiked in. As to subset: FACS-sorted CD8+CD4-CCR7+CD45RA+ naive T cells. Receptors originate from a human donor in good health. Some libraries in this study had Jurkat cell RNA spiked in.

About this clonotype: Relative to the germline gene, one junction end is altered; a read error may explain this. The J gene is TRBJ1-4, the V gene TRBV4-3; tentative D call: TRBD1 (6 bases). The CDR3 has 16 amino acids. Germline lookup yields CDR1 LGHNA and CDR2 YSLEER. CDR3 bases: TGCGCCAGCAGCCAAGGGTCGACAGGTTTTAATGAAAGACTGTTTTTT. It specifies CASSQGSTGFNERLFF.

This sequence joins TRBV20-1 and TRBJ1-4; D unclear. CDR3 length: 13 residues. V gave up 0 bases and J gave up 8 bases, with 10 bases separating them. CDR1 is DFQATT and CDR2 is SNEGSKA in the germline V gene (reference sequence). CDR3 DNA sequence: TGCAGTGCTAGAGATAGTACCAGGGAAAAACTGTTTTTT. Residues: CSARDSTREKLFF.

This clonotype was counted at least ten times. V is TRBV4-1 and J is TRBJ1-1, with D possibly being TRBD1 (5 bases). CDR3 size: 13 residues. CDR1 is MGHRA and CDR2 is YSYEKL in the germline V gene. The germline V and J ends were trimmed by 5 bases and 7 bases, with 14 bases remaining between them. Here the CDR3 reads CASSYGLGGEAFF. The DNA for the CDR3 is TGCGCCAGCAGCTACGGACTGGGGGGTGAAGCTTTCTTT.

This clonotype was recorded many times. The chain employs TRBV4-1 and TRBJ1-3; D is unclear. Germline CDR1 reads MGHRA; CDR2 reads YSYEKL. The CDR3 consists of 15 residues. The ends were cut back, 1 base at V and 2 bases at J, with 9 bases in the middle. CDR3 bases: TGCGCCAGCAGCCAAGCCAGGAATCCTGGAAACACCATATATTTT. This codes for CASSQARNPGNTIYF.

This clonotype was counted at least ten times. The V gene is TRBV20-1, the J gene TRBJ1-1, with TRBD1 matching 7 bases. CDR1 and CDR2 from the germline V gene are DFQATT and SNEGSKA (reference sequence). Germline trimming cut 3 bases from V and 6 bases from J; bases unmatched to any gene: 10. The CDR3 runs 14 residues. This CDR3 reads CSASPGQGVPEAFF. CDR3 coding DNA: TGCAGTGCTAGTCCCGGGCAGGGGGTCCCTGAAGCTTTCTTT.

The J gene is TRBJ2-5, the V gene TRBV4-3, with D uncertain. This CDR3 has 15 amino acids. From germline, CDR1 is LGHNA and CDR2 YSLEER. V dropped 0 bases and J dropped 9 bases, with 17 bases sitting between them. The CDR3 DNA follows: TGCGCCAGCAGCCAAGATCTGGGATCGGGCGAGCCCCAGTACTTC. This encodes CASSQDLGSGEPQYF.

This clonotype was seen ten or more times. V gene TRBV7-2 combines with J gene TRBJ2-3; weak D call: TRBD1 (6 bases). Deletions cut 2 bases from V and 5 bases from J, with 8 bases between. This CDR3 is 13 amino acids long. Looked up from germline, CDR1 is SGHTA and CDR2 is FQGNSA. CDR3 sequence: CASSLLGQDTQYF. In DNA form, the CDR3 reads TGTGCCAGCAGCTTATTGGGACAAGATACGCAGTATTTT.

This clonotype was observed at least ten times. V usage is TRBV28 and J usage is TRBJ2-3, with 14 bases fitting TRBD2. The CDR3 is made up of 20 amino acids. V lost 4 bases, J lost 3 bases, and 15 bases stayed unmatched. Germline lookup yields CDR1 MDHEN and CDR2 SYDVKM. This chain's CDR3 is CASSSGTSGSTGVRTDTQYF. The CDR3 coding sequence is TGTGCCAGCAGTTCCGGGACTAGCGGGAGCACCGGTGTGCGGACAGATACGCAGTATTTT.

In its sample, this clonotype was seen once. The V gene is TRBV12-3 or TRBV12-4, the J gene TRBJ2-6, with unresolved D. CDR3 length: 19 residues. Trimming pared 6 bases from V and 5 bases from J, leaving 26 bases between. The CDR3 is CASSPPRGTVQDRANVLTF. CDR3 in DNA: TGTGCCAGCAGCCCCCCCCGCGGCACGGTACAAGATAGGGCCAACGTCCTGACTTTC.